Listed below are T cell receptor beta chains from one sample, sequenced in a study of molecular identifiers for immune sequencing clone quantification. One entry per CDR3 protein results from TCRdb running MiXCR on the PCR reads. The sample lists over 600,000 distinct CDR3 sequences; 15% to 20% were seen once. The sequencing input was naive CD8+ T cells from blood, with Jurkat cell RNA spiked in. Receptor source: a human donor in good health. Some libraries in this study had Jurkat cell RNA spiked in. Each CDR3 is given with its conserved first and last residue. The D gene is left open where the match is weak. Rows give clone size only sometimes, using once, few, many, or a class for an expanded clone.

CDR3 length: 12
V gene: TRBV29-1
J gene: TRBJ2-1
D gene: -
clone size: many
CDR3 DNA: TGCAGCGAGAGGGTTTCAGGGGATGAGCAGTTCTTC
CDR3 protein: CSERVSGDEQFF

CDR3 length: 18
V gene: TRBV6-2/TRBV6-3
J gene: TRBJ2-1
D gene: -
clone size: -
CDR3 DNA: TGTGCCAGCAGGCCACGAAAACCCGGGACTGTATCCTACAATGAGCAGTTCTTC
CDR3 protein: CASRPRKPGTVSYNEQFF

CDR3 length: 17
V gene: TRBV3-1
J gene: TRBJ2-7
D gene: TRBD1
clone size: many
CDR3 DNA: TGTGCCAGCAGCCAAGTACTGCGGGGGACAGGGTCCTACGAGCAGTACTTC
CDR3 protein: CASSQVLRGTGSYEQYF

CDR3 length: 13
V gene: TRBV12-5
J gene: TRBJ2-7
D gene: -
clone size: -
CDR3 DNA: TGTGCTAGTGGTTCGGGACCCTCCTACGAGCAGTACTTC
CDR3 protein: CASGSGPSYEQYF

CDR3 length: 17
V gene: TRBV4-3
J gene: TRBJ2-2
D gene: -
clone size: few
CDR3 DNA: TGCGCCAGCAGCCAAGATAGTGGCTTCTCGAACACCGGGGAGCTGTTTTTT
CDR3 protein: CASSQDSGFSNTGELFF

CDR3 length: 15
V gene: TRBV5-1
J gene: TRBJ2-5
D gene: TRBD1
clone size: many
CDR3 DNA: TGCGCCAGCAGCGTAGACAGGGGGCGAGGGGAGACCCAGTACTTC
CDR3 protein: CASSVDRGRGETQYF

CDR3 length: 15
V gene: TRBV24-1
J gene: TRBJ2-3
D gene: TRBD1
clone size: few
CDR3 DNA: TGTGCCACCAGTGACTATGGGACAGGGACAGATACGCAGTATTTT
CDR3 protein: CATSDYGTGTDTQYF

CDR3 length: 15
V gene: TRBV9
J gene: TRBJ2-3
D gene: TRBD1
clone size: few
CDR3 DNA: TGTGCCAGCAGCGTAGGAGGGGGCACGATAGATACGCAGTATTTT
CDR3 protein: CASSVGGGTIDTQYF

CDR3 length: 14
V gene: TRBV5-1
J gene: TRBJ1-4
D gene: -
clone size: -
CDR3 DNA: TGCGCCAGCAGTCCGGACGGCTATAATGAAAAACTGTTTTTT
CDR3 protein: CASSPDGYNEKLFF

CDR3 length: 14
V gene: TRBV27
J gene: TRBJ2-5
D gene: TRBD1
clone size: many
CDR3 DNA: TGTGCCAGCAGAAAGACAGGGGGTCAAGAGACCCAGTACTTC
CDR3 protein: CASRKTGGQETQYF

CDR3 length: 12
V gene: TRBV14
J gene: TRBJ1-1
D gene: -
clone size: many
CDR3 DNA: TGTGCCAGCAGCCATGAATACACTGAAGCTTTCTTT
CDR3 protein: CASSHEYTEAFF

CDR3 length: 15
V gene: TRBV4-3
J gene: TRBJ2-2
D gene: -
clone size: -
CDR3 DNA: TGCGCCAGCAGCCAAGATAGACTAGGGCTGGGGGAGCTGTTTTTT
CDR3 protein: CASSQDRLGLGELFF

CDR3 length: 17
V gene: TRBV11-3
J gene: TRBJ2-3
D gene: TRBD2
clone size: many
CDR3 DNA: TGTGCCAGCAGCTTAGACCGAGCGGGGGACCGCACAGATACGCAGTATTTT
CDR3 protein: CASSLDRAGDRTDTQYF

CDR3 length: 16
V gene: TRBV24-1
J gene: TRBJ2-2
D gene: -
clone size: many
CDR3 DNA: TGTGCCACCAGTGATTTATGGGGGACCGACACCGGGGAGCTGTTTTTT
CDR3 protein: CATSDLWGTDTGELFF

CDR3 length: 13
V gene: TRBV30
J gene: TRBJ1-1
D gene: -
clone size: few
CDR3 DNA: TGTGCCTGGAGGTCCACAGGTAACACTGAAGCTTTCTTT
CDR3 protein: CAWRSTGNTEAFF

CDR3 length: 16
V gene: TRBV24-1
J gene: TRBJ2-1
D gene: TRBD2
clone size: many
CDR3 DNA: TGTGCCACCAGTGAAGGACTAGCGGGGGCGTACAATGAGCAGTTCTTC
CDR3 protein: CATSEGLAGAYNEQFF

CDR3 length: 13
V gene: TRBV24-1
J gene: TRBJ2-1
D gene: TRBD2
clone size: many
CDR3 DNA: TGTGCCACCTCTAGCGGGAGGTACGATGAGCAGTTCTTC
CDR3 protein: CATSSGRYDEQFF

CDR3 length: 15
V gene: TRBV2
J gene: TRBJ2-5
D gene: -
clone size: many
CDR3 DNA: TGTGCCAGCAGAAAAGAGGGGGTCTTCCAAGAGACCCAGTACTTC
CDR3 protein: CASRKEGVFQETQYF

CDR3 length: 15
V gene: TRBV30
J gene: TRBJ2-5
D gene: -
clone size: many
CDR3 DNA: TGTGCCTGGAGTGTAGGTGCTTTTTCAGGAGAGACCCAGTACTTC
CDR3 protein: CAWSVGAFSGETQYF

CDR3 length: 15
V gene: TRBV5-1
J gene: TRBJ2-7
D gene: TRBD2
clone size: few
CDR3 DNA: TGCGCCAGCAGCTTTTTTAGCGGGAGCTCCTACGAGCAGTACTTC
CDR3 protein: CASSFFSGSSYEQYF

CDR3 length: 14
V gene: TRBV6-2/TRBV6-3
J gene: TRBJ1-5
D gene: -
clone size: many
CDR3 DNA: TGTGCCAGCAGTTACAGGGACCTCCCGGTGCCCCAGCATTTT
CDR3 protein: CASSYRDLPVPQHF

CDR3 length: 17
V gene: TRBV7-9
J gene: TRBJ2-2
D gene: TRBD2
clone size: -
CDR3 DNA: TGTGCCAGCAGCCCAGGGACTAGCGGGGCGAACACCGGGGAGCTGTTTTTT
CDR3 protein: CASSPGTSGANTGELFF

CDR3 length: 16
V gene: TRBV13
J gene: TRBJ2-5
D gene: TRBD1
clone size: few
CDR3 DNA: TGTGCCAGCAGCCTAGGGACAGGGGGCAACCAAGAGACCCAGTACTTC
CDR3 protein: CASSLGTGGNQETQYF

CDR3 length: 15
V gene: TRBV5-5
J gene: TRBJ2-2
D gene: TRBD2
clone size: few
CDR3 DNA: TGTGCCAGCAGCTTTCAGCGGGGATTCACCGGGGAGCTGTTTTTT
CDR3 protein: CASSFQRGFTGELFF

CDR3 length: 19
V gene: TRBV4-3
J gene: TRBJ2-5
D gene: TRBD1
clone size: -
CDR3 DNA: TGCGCCAGCAGCCAAGATGGACCTGCGACAGGGGATCTTACGGAGACCCAGTACTTC
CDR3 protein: CASSQDGPATGDLTETQYF

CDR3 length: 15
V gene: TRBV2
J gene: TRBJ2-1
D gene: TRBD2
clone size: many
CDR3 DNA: TGTGCCAGCACCTCACTAGCGTCCTCCTACAATGAGCAGTTCTTC
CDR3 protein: CASTSLASSYNEQFF

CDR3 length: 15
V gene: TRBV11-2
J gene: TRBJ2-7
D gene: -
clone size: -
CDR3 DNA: TGTGCCAGCAGCCATTACGGCGCAGGGTCCTACGAGCAGTACTTC
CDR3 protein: CASSHYGAGSYEQYF

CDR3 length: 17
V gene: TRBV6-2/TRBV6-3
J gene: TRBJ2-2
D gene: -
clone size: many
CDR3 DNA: TGTGCCAGTTACCCGGAACCAGGGCTTCGGTTGAACGGGGAGCTGTTTTTT
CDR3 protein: CASYPEPGLRLNGELFF

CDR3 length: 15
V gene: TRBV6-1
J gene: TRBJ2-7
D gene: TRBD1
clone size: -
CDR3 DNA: TGTGCCAGCAGTGAATTCCAGGGGGTTATCTACGAGCAGTACTTC
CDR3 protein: CASSEFQGVIYEQYF